This TCR beta chain was sequenced for a study of OX40 agonist ivuxolimab in advanced cancers. TCRdb's copy holds only in-frame clones and misses some; the assay was immunoSEQ multiplex PCR. This sample yields approximately 58,000 clones, of which 80% to 95% are seen a single time; roughly 0.45% belongs to the top ten. The trim removed 4 bases at V and 4 bases at J, leaving 4 bases unmatched. Germline-derived CDR1 and CDR2 are SGHRS and YFSETQ. The CDR3 covers 13 residues. The starting material was CD4+ or CD8+ T cells sorted from blood, obtained in a trial of the OX40 agonist ivuxolimab. This chain uses TRBV5-1 with TRBJ1-1; TRBD1 agrees at 7 bases. The TCR was taken from an adult with an advanced solid tumor such as melanoma, head and neck, liver or kidney cancer. The CDR3 region has the DNA TGCGCCAGCAGCCGGGGACAGATCACTGAAGCTTTCTTT. Protein product: CASSRGQITEAFF. The variable domain in full, completed from reference TRBV5-1 and TRBJ1-1, reads KAGVTQTPRYLIKTRGQQVTLSCSPISGHRSVSWYQQTPGQGLQFLFEYFSETQRNKGNFPGRFSGRQFSNSRSEMNVSTLELGDSALYLCASSRGQITEAFFGQGTRLTVV.